This entry describes one TCR beta chain. Deletions cut 0 bases from V and 5 bases from J, with 13 bases between. CDR1 MGHRA and CDR2 YSYEKL come from the germline V gene. The CDR3 has 16 residues. Authors' processing steps: Reference gene primer amplification in the assay estimated nucleated cell counts. Sequenced by immunoSEQ multiplex PCR; TCRdb stores in-frame clones only, minus some. V and J calls and clone size are those listed in that table; D and trimming were worked out from the DNA. The sample holds 200,000 to 300,000 clones, approximately 80% seen once. The data originate from a study of blood T cell repertoires in COVID-19. Overall study context: The study drew acute and convalescent COVID-19 samples from the United States, Italy and Spain. From T cells, B-cell-depleted T cells, or PBMCs came the material, which was cDNA or gDNA.

Sequenced: peripheral blood. The V call is TRBV4-1, the J call TRBJ1-4, with D uncertain. This receptor was obtained from a woman aged 70-85 years with acute or convalescent COVID-19. Here the CDR3 DNA reads TGCGCCAGCAGCCAAGAGGGCGGGAACTCAAATGAAAAACTGTTTTTT. Translated: CASSQEGGNSNEKLFF.